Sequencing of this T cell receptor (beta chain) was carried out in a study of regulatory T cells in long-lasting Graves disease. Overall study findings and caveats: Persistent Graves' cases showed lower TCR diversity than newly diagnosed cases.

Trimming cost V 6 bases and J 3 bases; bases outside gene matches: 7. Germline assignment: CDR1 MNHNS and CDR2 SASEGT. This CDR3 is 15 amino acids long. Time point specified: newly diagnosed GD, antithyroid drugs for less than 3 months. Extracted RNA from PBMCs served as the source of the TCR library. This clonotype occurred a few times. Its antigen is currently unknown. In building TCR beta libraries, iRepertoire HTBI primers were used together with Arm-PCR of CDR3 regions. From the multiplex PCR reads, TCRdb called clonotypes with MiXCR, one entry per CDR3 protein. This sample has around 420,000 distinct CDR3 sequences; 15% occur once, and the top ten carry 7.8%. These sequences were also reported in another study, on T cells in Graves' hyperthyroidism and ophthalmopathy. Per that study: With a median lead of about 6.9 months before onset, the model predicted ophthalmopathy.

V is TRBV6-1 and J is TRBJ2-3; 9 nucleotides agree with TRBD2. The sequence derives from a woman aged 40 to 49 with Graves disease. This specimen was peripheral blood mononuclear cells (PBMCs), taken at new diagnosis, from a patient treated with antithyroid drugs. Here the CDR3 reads CASRTSGGGTDTQYF. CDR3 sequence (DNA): TGTGCCAGCAGGACTAGCGGAGGGGGGACAGATACGCAGTATTTT.